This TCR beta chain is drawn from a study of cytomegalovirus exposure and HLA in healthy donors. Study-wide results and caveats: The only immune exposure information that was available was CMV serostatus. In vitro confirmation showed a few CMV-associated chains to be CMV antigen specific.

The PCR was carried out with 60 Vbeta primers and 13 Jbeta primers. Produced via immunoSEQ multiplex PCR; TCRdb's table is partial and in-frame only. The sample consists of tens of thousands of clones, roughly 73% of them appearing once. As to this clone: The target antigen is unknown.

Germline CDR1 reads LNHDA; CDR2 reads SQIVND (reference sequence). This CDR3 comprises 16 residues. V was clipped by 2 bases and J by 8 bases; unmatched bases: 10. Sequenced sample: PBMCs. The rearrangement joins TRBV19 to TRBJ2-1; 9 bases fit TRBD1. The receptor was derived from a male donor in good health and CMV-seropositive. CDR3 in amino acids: CASSIMRGQGFHEQFF. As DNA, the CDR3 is TGTGCCAGTAGTATAATGAGGGGACAGGGTTTCCATGAGCAGTTCTTC. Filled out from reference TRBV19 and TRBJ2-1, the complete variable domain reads DGGITQSPKYLFRKEGQNVTLSCEQNLNHDAMYWYRQDPGQGLRLIYYSQIVNDFQKGDIAEGYSVSREKKESFPLTVTSAQKNPTAFYLCASSIMRGQGFHEQFFGPGTRLTVL.